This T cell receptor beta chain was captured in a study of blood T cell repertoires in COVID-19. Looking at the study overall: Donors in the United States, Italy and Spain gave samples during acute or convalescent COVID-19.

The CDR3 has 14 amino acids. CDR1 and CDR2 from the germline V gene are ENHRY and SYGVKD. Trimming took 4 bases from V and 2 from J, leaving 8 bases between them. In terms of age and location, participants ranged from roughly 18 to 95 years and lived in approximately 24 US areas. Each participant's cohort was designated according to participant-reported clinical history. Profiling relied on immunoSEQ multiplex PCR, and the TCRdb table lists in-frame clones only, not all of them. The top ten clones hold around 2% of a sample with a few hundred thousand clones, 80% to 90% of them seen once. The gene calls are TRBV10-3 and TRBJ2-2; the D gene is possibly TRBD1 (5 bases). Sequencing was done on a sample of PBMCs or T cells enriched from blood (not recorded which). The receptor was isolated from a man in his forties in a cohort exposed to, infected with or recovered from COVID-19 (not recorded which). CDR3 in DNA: TGTGCCATCAGTGTGCAGGGTAACACCGGGGAGCTGTTTTTT. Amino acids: CAISVQGNTGELFF.